The next 32 T cell receptor beta chains were all read from a single sample in a study of blood T cells in healthy people across ages. The second PCR ran about 6 to 11 cycles with a sample-barcoded 5' primer and J-beta primers. TCRdb itself ran the 5' RACE reads through MiXCR, one entry per CDR3 protein. The profile covers some 1 million distinct CDR3 sequences, with 40% to 50% appearing a single time and 15% to 20% taken by the ten largest. Sequencing input: blood. These receptors all come from a woman in her sixties in good health.

The chain couples TRBV7-9 to TRBJ1-1, with 8 bases matching TRBD1. The germline gives CDR1 SEHNR, CDR2 FQNEAQ (reference sequence). Trimming cost V 4 bases and J 4 bases; bases outside gene matches: 8. CDR3 length equals 15 residues. The CDR3 protein is CASSSPTGVGTEAFF. DNA for the CDR3: TGTGCCAGCAGCTCCCCGACAGGGGTTGGCACTGAAGCTTTCTTT.

This clonotype was observed a handful of times. The V and J genes are TRBV7-2 and TRBJ2-3; D not certain. The germline V and J ends were trimmed by 5 bases and 4 bases, with 10 bases remaining between them. The CDR3 has 13 amino acids. CDR1 SGHTA and CDR2 FQGNSA come from the germline V gene. CDR3 coding DNA: TGTGCCAGCAGCCCAAGAGGTTCAGATACGCAGTATTTT. Translation: CASSPRGSDTQYF.

Only a few counts were recorded for this clonotype. V and J are TRBV10-3 and TRBJ2-7; 10 positions match TRBD2. The V gene's germline CDR1 is ENHRY and CDR2 SYGVKD. The trim removed 3 bases at V and 4 bases at J, leaving 6 bases unmatched. The length of the CDR3 is 15 residues. CDR3 region: CAISDGTSVLYEQYF. The CDR3 DNA is TGTGCCATCAGTGACGGGACTAGCGTACTTTACGAGCAGTACTTC.

This clonotype appeared a few times. The V gene is TRBV9, the J gene TRBJ2-1; 10 bases are a match to TRBD2. Germline V gene lookup returns CDR1 SGDLS and CDR2 YYNGEE. Germline trimming cut 3 bases from V and 8 bases from J; bases unmatched to any gene: 8. The CDR3 extends over 15 amino acids. CDR3 bases: TGTGCCAGCAGCGCAACTAGCGGGACTGCCCATGAGCAGTTCTTC. Protein product: CASSATSGTAHEQFF.

The chain is built from TRBV12-3 or TRBV12-4 and TRBJ1-5, with a tentative D call TRBD1 (5 bases). The V end was cut by 5 bases, the J end by 7 bases, with 15 bases between. This CDR3 region has 14 residues. The chain's CDR3 is CASSAQGLKQPQHF. Here the CDR3 DNA reads TGTGCCAGCAGTGCGCAGGGACTTAAGCAGCCCCAGCATTTT.

This sequence joins TRBV12-3 or TRBV12-4 and TRBJ1-5; TRBD1 agrees at 7 bases. This CDR3 comprises 15 residues. The junction had 8 bases not matched to a gene; V was cut back by 6 bases and J by 3 bases. CDR3 coding DNA: TGTGCCAGCAGCCCAACAGGGGTCAACAATCAGCCCCAGCATTTT. Amino acid sequence: CASSPTGVNNQPQHF.

The gene calls are TRBV20-1 and TRBJ2-4; TRBD1 matches 8 bases. The last part of the DNA fits TRBJ2-5 better; the J call may be wrong. Germline values: CDR1 DFQATT, CDR2 SNEGSKA (reference sequence). There are 14 residues in the CDR3. The CDR3 reads CSAIRGLFEETQYF. DNA for the CDR3: TGCAGTGCCATCAGGGGGCTTTTCGAGGAGACCCAGTACTTC.

The J gene is TRBJ1-6, the V gene TRBV4-1, with no clear D. This CDR3 region has 14 residues. V was cut by 5 bases and J by 2 bases, with 7 bases left in between. In germline, CDR1 is MGHRA, CDR2 YSYEKL. The CDR3 spells CASSAPTYNSPLHF. In nucleotides, the CDR3 is TGCGCCAGCAGCGCACCGACCTATAATTCACCCCTCCACTTT.

The chain couples TRBV4-2 to TRBJ2-7; D possibly matches TRBD1 or TRBD2 (5 bases each). The CDR3 consists of 16 residues. Deletions cut 1 base from V and 1 base from J, with 14 bases between. From germline, CDR1 is LGHNA and CDR2 YNFKEQ. The CDR3 coding sequence is TGTGCCAGCAGCCAAGTCCCCGGGACGGGGTCCTACGAGCAGTACTTC. This translates into CASSQVPGTGSYEQYF.

This chain links TRBV10-3 with TRBJ2-1; a possible D gene is TRBD1 (6 bases). The germline gives CDR1 ENHRY, CDR2 SYGVKD. V lost 0 bases and J 8 bases, leaving 17 bases between the germline ends. This CDR3 is built from 16 residues. CDR3 bases: TGTGCCATCAGTGAGTCGAGTGCCCAGGGGTCCGATGAGCAGTTCTTC. Protein: CAISESSAQGSDEQFF.

A note on this clonotype: A much larger clone differs by one base, so this may be a read error. The chain has TRBV4-2 and TRBJ2-7; D unclear. Trimming took off 1 base at V and 5 bases at J, with 15 bases between the two ends. The CDR3 runs 15 residues. The germline V gene has CDR1 LGHNA and CDR2 YNFKEQ. The chain's CDR3 is CASSQVQETTDEQYF. The CDR3 DNA is TGTGCCAGCAGCCAAGTGCAGGAAACTACCGACGAGCAGTACTTC.

In the case of this clonotype: Being one base from a much bigger clone, this may be a read error. V and J are TRBV29-1 and TRBJ2-7; D is unclear. The V gene's germline CDR1 is SQVTM and CDR2 ANQGSEA. This CDR3 region has 12 residues. With 3 bases removed from V and 11 bases from J, the gap between germline ends came to 17 bases. CDR3 in DNA: TGCAGCGTTGACAATCGCGGCTACTCTAAGTACTTC. Translated, it gives CSVDNRGYSKYF.

This chain uses TRBV27 with TRBJ1-5; D is uncertain. Germline V CDR1 and CDR2: MNHEY, SMNVEV (reference sequence). Trimming removed 6 bases at V and 2 bases at J, with 14 bases between. This CDR3 region has 15 residues. CDR3 coding DNA: TGTGCCAGCAGCCTCCTTAATCGAGGCAATCAGCCCCAGCATTTT. Translated, it gives CASSLLNRGNQPQHF.

The V call is TRBV20-1, the J call TRBJ2-1; weak D call: TRBD1 (6 bases). CDR3 size: 16 residues. V gave up 3 bases and J gave up 4 bases, with 19 bases separating them. Germline V lookup: CDR1 DFQATT, CDR2 SNEGSKA (reference sequence). CDR3 sequence reads: CSARSGIRDIYNEQFF. The CDR3 region has the DNA TGCAGTGCTAGGTCCGGCATAAGGGACATATACAATGAGCAGTTCTTC.

The V call is TRBV15, the J call TRBJ2-5, with 8 positions matching TRBD2. V was pared by 0 bases and J by 3 bases, with 6 bases of the junction left unmatched. Per germline, CDR1 LNHNV and CDR2 YYDKDF (reference sequence). The CDR3 is made up of 16 amino acids. CDR3 protein: CATSRDSGGQEETQYF. CDR3 nucleotide sequence: TGTGCCACCAGCAGAGATTCGGGAGGGCAGGAAGAGACCCAGTACTTC.

The CDR3 coding sequence is TGCAGGGCGCGGGGGCGATACAATGAGCAGTTCTTC. Its protein is CRARGRYNEQFF. J is TRBJ2-1 and V is TRBV20-1, with D possibly matching TRBD2 (7 bases). CDR1 DFQATT and CDR2 SNEGSKA come from the germline V gene (reference sequence). The CDR3 loop spans 12 amino acids.

The rearrangement uses TRBV11-3 and TRBJ2-1, with D perhaps matching TRBD1 or TRBD2 (5 bases each). Trimming removed 5 bases from V and 9 bases from J, with 17 bases in between. Germline loops: CDR1 SGHNT, CDR2 YENEEA. The CDR3 runs 14 residues. The CDR3 DNA is TGTGCCAGCAGCCCCCCCAACGGGGACGGTGAGCAGTTCTTC. This sequence encodes CASSPPNGDGEQFF.

The chain links TRBV29-1 to TRBJ2-1; weak D call: TRBD1 (5 bases). Germline CDR1 is SQVTM and CDR2 is ANQGSEA. The CDR3 loop spans 11 amino acids. Trimming left V 2 bases short and J 12 bases short, with 11 bases between. CDR3 nucleotides: TGCAGCGTTGAACGGCAGGACATGCAGTTCTTC. Its protein product is CSVERQDMQFF.

The table lists this clonotype with a few counts. The rearrangement uses TRBV20-1 and TRBJ2-3; D unresolved. Germline V lookup: CDR1 DFQATT, CDR2 SNEGSKA (reference sequence). V was pared by 3 bases and J by 3 bases, with 16 bases between. CDR3 length equals 15 residues. Here the CDR3 reads CSARPAWLETDTQYF. The CDR3 DNA is TGCAGTGCTAGGCCCGCGTGGCTCGAGACAGATACGCAGTATTTT.

On this clonotype: At one of its ends the junction is not consistent with the germline gene, which may arise from a read error. The chain employs TRBV6-5 and TRBJ2-3, with 10 bases aligning to TRBD1. From germline, CDR1 is MNHEY and CDR2 SVGAGI. CDR3 length: 16 residues. The DNA for the CDR3 is TGTACCAGCAGTTTAGGGGGGACAGGGGTCGCAGATACGCAGTATTTT. Protein sequence: CTSSLGGTGVADTQYF.

This clonotype turned up a few times. The rearrangement uses TRBV25-1 and TRBJ1-4, with D maybe TRBD1 (5 bases). The V gene lost 1 base and the J gene lost 7 bases, with 16 bases spanning the gap. The CDR3 length is 16 residues. Germline V CDR1 and CDR2: MGHDK, SYGVNS. The CDR3: CASSEFQGGFGEKLFF. In DNA, the CDR3 is TGTGCCAGCAGTGAATTCCAGGGCGGGTTCGGTGAAAAACTGTTTTTT.

This clonotype was picked up a small number of times. This chain uses TRBV6-5 with TRBJ1-2, with 8 bases matching TRBD1. Trimming at V came to 4 bases and at J to 5 bases, leaving 12 bases not matched to a gene. The CDR3 is made up of 16 amino acids. Germline V gene sequence: CDR1 MNHEY, CDR2 SVGAGI. CDR3 coding DNA: TGTGCCAGCAGTTTTAAGTCCGGGACAGGATATTATGGCTACACCTTC. As protein: CASSFKSGTGYYGYTF.

The gene calls are TRBV6-6 and TRBJ2-7; possible D gene TRBD1, 7 bases. Germline V gene lookup returns CDR1 MNHNY and CDR2 SVGAGI (reference sequence). V was pared by 2 bases and J by 3 bases, with 17 bases between. This CDR3 region has 16 residues. The DNA of the CDR3 is TGTGCCAGCAGTTACGGGACAGCTAGCGATTACTACGAGCAGTACTTC. Protein: CASSYGTASDYYEQYF.

This chain uses TRBV5-4 with TRBJ2-5, with a weak D call TRBD2 (6 bases). The CDR3 extends over 14 amino acids. The germline V gene has CDR1 SGHNT and CDR2 YYREEE (reference sequence). The V and J ends lost 4 bases and 5 bases respectively, with 15 bases between them. The CDR3 here is CASSHPGRGETQYF. The CDR3 coding sequence is TGTGCCAGCAGCCACCCAGGTCGGGGGGAGACCCAGTACTTC.

V usage is TRBV11-2 and J usage is TRBJ2-5; D is undetermined. The V end was cut by 2 bases, the J end by 4 bases, with 11 bases between. The germline V gene has CDR1 SGHAT and CDR2 FQNNGV. The CDR3 totals 14 residues. The CDR3 loop reads CASSLRPGGETQYF. The DNA of the CDR3 is TGTGCCAGCAGCTTAAGACCGGGCGGAGAGACCCAGTACTTC.

The table lists this clonotype with a few counts. This chain links TRBV10-3 with TRBJ2-5, with D possibly being TRBD2 (6 bases). Trimming cost V 2 bases and J 5 bases, with 15 bases left between them. This CDR3 spans 15 amino acids. From germline, CDR1 is ENHRY and CDR2 SYGVKD. The CDR3: CAISEGWEVQETQYF. CDR3 in DNA: TGTGCCATCAGTGAGGGTTGGGAGGTGCAGGAGACCCAGTACTTC.

This clonotype came up a few times. This rearrangement joins TRBV27 to TRBJ2-5, with 8 nucleotides matching TRBD1. The V gene's germline CDR1 is MNHEY and CDR2 SMNVEV (reference sequence). The length of the CDR3 is 14 residues. The J segment lost 11 bases and the V segment lost 9 bases, leaving 17 bases of the junction unmatched. CDR3 loop: CASKVAGGPGEQYF. The CDR3 DNA reads TGTGCCAGTAAGGTGGCAGGGGGCCCAGGGGAGCAGTACTTC.

This clonotype has just a few counts. Here the CDR3 reads CASSVGGRPYEQYF. In DNA form, the CDR3 reads TGTGCCAGCAGCGTCGGGGGTAGGCCCTACGAGCAGTACTTC. V gene TRBV9 combines with J gene TRBJ2-7; possible D gene TRBD2, 6 bases. V dropped 2 bases and J dropped 2 bases, with 11 bases sitting between them. Germline V gene lookup returns CDR1 SGDLS and CDR2 YYNGEE. The CDR3 runs to 14 residues.

In DNA, the CDR3 is TGTGCCAGCAGCTACGTAACAGGGGTATACAATGAGCAGTTCTTC. Translated, it gives CASSYVTGVYNEQFF. J is TRBJ2-1 and V is TRBV3-1; 7 bases match TRBD1. Germline values: CDR1 LGHDT, CDR2 YNNKEL (reference sequence). This CDR3 has 15 residues. V shed 5 bases, J shed 4 bases, and the junction held 8 bases outside the gene matches.

The rearrangement uses TRBV5-4 and TRBJ1-2; D possibly corresponds to TRBD1 (5 bases). The ends were cut back, 0 bases at V and 8 bases at J, with 14 bases in the middle. The germline CDR1 and CDR2 sequences are SGHNT and YYREEE (reference sequence). The CDR3 runs to 14 residues. CDR3 residues: CASSLDLGTGGYTF. The CDR3 DNA is TGTGCCAGCAGCTTGGATCTGGGAACAGGAGGCTACACCTTC.

The chain recombines TRBV12-3 or TRBV12-4 with TRBJ2-7, with D uncertain. This CDR3 contains 14 residues. Trimming removed 2 bases from V and 9 bases from J, with 17 bases in between. DNA for the CDR3: TGTGCCAGCAGTTTAAACCCCGATACGTTACGGCAGTACTTC. Its translation is CASSLNPDTLRQYF.

J is TRBJ2-1 and V is TRBV6-1; D is perhaps TRBD1 or TRBD2 (7 bases each). The CDR3 sequence is 16 residues long. V lost 8 bases and J 5 bases, leaving 22 bases between the germline ends. Germline V gene lookup returns CDR1 MNHNS and CDR2 SASEGT. The chain's CDR3 is CASLRGGDSGDNEQFF. The DNA of the CDR3 is TGTGCCAGCTTGAGAGGGGGGGACAGTGGAGACAATGAGCAGTTCTTC.